This TCR beta chain was observed in a study of T cells after yellow fever vaccination. At the level of the study: Where fractions had low cell numbers, libraries were prepared from them with the SMART-Seq v4 Ultra Low Input RNA kit.

This clonotype was counted a few times. The antigen is not known. The CDR3 runs 15 residues. Germline assignment: CDR1 SEHNR and CDR2 FQNEAQ (reference sequence). V was pared by 2 bases and J by 6 bases, with 8 bases of the junction left unmatched. General study results and limits: Post-booster reappearance was seen for most primary-vaccination clones (nearly 97% CD4, around 90% CD8). Contamination of FACS-sorted repertoires by abundant clonotypes from the bulk population could occur.

5'RACE template switching generated TCR cDNA, adding a universal primer site and UMIs. TCRdb passed the 5' RACE reads through MiXCR, listing each CDR3 protein once. The sample carries 250,000 to 400,000 distinct CDR3 sequences, 4.1% recorded once. The material was PBMCs, obtained 5 days after the yellow fever booster vaccination. V gene TRBV7-9 combines with J gene TRBJ2-7; 9 nucleotides match TRBD1. The TCR sequence derives from a man between 18 and 29 years old who received the YFV17D yellow fever vaccine. This CDR3 is CASSLLGQGLREQYF. CDR3 DNA: TGTGCCAGCAGCTTATTGGGACAGGGTCTGCGCGAGCAGTACTTC.